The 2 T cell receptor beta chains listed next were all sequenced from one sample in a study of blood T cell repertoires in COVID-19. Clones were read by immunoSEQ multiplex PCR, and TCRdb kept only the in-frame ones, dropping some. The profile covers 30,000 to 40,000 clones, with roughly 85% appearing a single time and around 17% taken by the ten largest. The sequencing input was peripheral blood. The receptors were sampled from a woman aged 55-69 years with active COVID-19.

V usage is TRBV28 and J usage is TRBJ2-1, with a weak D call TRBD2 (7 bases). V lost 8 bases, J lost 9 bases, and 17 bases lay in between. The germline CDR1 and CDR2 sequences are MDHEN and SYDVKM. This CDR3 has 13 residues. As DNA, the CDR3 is TGTGCCAGCGCGTTAGGGAGGGGGATTGAGCAGTTCTTC. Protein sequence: CASALGRGIEQFF. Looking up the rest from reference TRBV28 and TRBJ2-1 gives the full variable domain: DVKVTQSSRYLVKRTGEKVFLECVQDMDHENMFWYRQDPGLGLRLIYFSYDVKMKEKGDIPEGYSVSREKKERFSLILESASTNQTSMYLCASALGRGIEQFFGPGTRLTVL.

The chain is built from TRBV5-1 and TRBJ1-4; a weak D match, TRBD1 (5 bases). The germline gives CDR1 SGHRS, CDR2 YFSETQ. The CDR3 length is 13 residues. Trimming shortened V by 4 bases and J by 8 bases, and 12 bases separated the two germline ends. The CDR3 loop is CASSRGRGEKLFF. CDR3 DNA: TGCGCCAGCAGCAGGGGACGGGGGGAAAAACTGTTTTTT.